These T cell receptor beta chains were read from a single sample in a study of vaccination effects on CD4 cells after COVID-19. Their antigens remain unidentified. Sequencing was performed with immunoSEQ multiplex PCR; in TCRdb, only in-frame clones are kept and a portion is missing. The data contain tens of thousands of clones, under 80% of them singletons. The starting material was CD4+ T cells from PBMCs cultured with a peptide pool, obtained before COVID-19 vaccination. The receptor set was obtained from a human donor who had a prior SARS-CoV-2 infection. Each CDR3 is given with its conserved first and last residue. A D gene is named only where the DNA matches it firmly. The size entry is marked missing in some rows and otherwise reads once, few, many or a size class.

d_call	j_call	v_call	clone_size	cdr3_nt	cdr3_aa
TRBD2	TRBJ2-7	TRBV7-7	once	TGTGCTAGCAGCTTAGGCCCGACTAGCGGGGAGCAGTACTTC	CASSLGPTSGEQYF
.	TRBJ1-1	TRBV24-1	.	TGTGCCACCAGAGCGGGACTGTGGGGGAACACTGAAGCTTTCTTT	CATRAGLWGNTEAFF
TRBD1	TRBJ1-2	TRBV6-1	.	TGTGCCAGCAGTGAAAGCACAGGGGGCGTCAACTATGGCTACACCTTC	CASSESTGGVNYGYTF
.	TRBJ2-3	TRBV18	once	TGTGCCAGCTCACCAAACGGGGCAGCGTTCCCAGATACGCAGTATTTT	CASSPNGAAFPDTQYF
TRBD2	TRBJ2-3	TRBV4-2	.	TGTGCCAGCAGCCAAAGACTCGCGGGAGACTCACCAGATACGCAGTATTTT	CASSQRLAGDSPDTQYF
.	TRBJ1-3	TRBV2	.	TGTGCCAGCAACACTATGGGGAAAGCCTCTGGAAACACCATATATTTT	CASNTMGKASGNTIYF
.	TRBJ2-3	TRBV10-3	.	TGTGCCATCTTCCAGTTTGGGAGCCCCCCGGTCTTT	CAIFQFGSPPVF
.	TRBJ2-7	TRBV11-2	few	TGTGCCAGCAGCTTCTCGACAGGCCTATCGGGGGAGCAGTACTTC	CASSFSTGLSGEQYF
.	TRBJ2-7	TRBV5-1	.	TGCGCCAGCAGCTTTACCCAAGGGGGGACCTACGAGCAGTACTTC	CASSFTQGGTYEQYF
.	TRBJ1-3	TRBV15	once	TGTGCCACCAGCAAATTTGGCTCTGGAAACACCATATATTTT	CATSKFGSGNTIYF
.	TRBJ2-3	TRBV7-2	.	TGTGCCAGCAGCTCCTGGGGGGATACGCAGTATTTT	CASSSWGDTQYF
TRBD1	TRBJ1-4	TRBV5-1	.	TGCGCCAGCAGCCCACGGGACAGAGGGGACGAAAAACTGTTTTTT	CASSPRDRGDEKLFF
TRBD1	TRBJ2-3	TRBV6-2/TRBV6-3	.	TGTGCCAGCAGCCCCGGACAGGTCTGGGATACGCAGTATTTT	CASSPGQVWDTQYF
.	TRBJ2-5	TRBV18	.	TGTGCCAGCTCACCACAGACCCAATTAGGGACCCAGTACTTC	CASSPQTQLGTQYF